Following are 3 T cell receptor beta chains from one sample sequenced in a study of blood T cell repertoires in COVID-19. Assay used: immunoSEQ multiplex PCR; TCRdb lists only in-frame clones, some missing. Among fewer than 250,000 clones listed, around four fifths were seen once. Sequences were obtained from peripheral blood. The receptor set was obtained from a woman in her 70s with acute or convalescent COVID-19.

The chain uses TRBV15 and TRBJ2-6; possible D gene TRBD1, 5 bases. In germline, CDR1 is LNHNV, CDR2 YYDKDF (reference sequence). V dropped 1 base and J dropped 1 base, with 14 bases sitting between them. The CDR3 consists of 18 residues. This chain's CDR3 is CATSRVAPGLSGANVLTF. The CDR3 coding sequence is TGTGCCACCAGCAGAGTCGCTCCAGGGTTATCTGGGGCCAACGTCCTGACTTTC.

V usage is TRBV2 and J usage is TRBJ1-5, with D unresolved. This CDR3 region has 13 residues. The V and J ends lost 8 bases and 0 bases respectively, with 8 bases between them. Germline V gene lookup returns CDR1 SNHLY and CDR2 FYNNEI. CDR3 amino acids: CASAENSNQPQHF. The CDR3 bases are TGTGCCAGCGCAGAAAATAGCAATCAGCCCCAGCATTTT.

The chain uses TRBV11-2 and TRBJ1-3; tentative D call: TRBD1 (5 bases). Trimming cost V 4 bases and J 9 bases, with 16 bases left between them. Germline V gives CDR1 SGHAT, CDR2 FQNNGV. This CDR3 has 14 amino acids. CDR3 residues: CASSSTMQGGTIYF. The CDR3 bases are TGTGCCAGCAGCTCCACGATGCAGGGAGGCACCATATATTTT.